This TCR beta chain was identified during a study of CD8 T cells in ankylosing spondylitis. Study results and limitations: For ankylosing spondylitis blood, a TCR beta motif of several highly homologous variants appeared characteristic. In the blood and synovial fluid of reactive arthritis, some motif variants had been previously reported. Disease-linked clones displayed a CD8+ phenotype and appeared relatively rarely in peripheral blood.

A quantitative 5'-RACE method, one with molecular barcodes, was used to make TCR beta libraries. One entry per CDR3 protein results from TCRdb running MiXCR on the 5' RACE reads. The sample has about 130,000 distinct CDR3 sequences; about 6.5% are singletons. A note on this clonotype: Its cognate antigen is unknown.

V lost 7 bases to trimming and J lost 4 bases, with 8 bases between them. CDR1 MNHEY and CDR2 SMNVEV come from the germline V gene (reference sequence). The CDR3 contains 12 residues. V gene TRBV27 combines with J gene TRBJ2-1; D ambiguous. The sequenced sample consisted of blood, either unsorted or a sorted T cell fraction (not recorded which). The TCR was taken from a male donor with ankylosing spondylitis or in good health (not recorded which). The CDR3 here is CASMRFYNEQFF. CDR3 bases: TGTGCCAGCATGAGGTTTTACAATGAGCAGTTCTTC.